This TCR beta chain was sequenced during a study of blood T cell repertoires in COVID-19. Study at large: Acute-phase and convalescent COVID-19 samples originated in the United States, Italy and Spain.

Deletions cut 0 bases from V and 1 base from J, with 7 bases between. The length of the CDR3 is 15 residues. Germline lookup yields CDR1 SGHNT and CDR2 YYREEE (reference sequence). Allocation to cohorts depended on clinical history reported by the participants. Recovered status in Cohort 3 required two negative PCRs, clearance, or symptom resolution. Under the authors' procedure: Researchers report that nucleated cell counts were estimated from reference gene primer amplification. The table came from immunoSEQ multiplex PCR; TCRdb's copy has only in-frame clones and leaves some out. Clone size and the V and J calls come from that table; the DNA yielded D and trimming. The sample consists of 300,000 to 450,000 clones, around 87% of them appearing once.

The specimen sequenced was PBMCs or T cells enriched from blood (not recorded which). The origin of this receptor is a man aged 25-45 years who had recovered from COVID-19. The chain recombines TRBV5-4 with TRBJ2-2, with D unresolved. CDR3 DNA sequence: TGTGCCAGCAGCTTGGACAGTCAGAACACCGGGGAGCTGTTTTTT. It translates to CASSLDSQNTGELFF.